Included here is one TCR beta chain sequence, with context. Its antigen is not identified. These data belong to a study of cytomegalovirus exposure and HLA in healthy donors. 13 Jbeta primers and 60 Vbeta primers were used for the PCR. TCRdb's copy holds only in-frame clones and misses some; the assay was immunoSEQ multiplex PCR. Of 100,000 to 150,000 clones in the sample, 74% were seen once. Germline-derived CDR1 and CDR2 are SGHRS and YFSETQ. The CDR3 covers 14 residues. Trimming left V 2 bases short and J 9 bases short, with 17 bases between. Study-wide findings and caveats: Rarity held for most TCR sequences, but there were some public TCRs that occurred in many donors. Highest at DRB1 and lowest at HLA-C, TCR association rates differed among HLA loci in a later analysis. Trimming of TCR beta V- and J-genes showed a link, identified in a later analysis, to a missense DCLRE1C variant.

The receptor was derived from a male donor in good health and CMV-seronegative. The chain is built from TRBV5-1 and TRBJ2-5; D perhaps matches TRBD1 (5 bases). The specimen was PBMCs. The CDR3 coding sequence is TGCGCCAGCAGCTTAGAACAGGCGACCTTGGCCCAGTACTTC. This encodes CASSLEQATLAQYF. The whole variable domain, filled in from reference TRBV5-1 and TRBJ2-5, reads KAGVTQTPRYLIKTRGQQVTLSCSPISGHRSVSWYQQTPGQGLQFLFEYFSETQRNKGNFPGRFSGRQFSNSRSEMNVSTLELGDSALYLCASSLEQATLAQYFGPGTRLLVL.